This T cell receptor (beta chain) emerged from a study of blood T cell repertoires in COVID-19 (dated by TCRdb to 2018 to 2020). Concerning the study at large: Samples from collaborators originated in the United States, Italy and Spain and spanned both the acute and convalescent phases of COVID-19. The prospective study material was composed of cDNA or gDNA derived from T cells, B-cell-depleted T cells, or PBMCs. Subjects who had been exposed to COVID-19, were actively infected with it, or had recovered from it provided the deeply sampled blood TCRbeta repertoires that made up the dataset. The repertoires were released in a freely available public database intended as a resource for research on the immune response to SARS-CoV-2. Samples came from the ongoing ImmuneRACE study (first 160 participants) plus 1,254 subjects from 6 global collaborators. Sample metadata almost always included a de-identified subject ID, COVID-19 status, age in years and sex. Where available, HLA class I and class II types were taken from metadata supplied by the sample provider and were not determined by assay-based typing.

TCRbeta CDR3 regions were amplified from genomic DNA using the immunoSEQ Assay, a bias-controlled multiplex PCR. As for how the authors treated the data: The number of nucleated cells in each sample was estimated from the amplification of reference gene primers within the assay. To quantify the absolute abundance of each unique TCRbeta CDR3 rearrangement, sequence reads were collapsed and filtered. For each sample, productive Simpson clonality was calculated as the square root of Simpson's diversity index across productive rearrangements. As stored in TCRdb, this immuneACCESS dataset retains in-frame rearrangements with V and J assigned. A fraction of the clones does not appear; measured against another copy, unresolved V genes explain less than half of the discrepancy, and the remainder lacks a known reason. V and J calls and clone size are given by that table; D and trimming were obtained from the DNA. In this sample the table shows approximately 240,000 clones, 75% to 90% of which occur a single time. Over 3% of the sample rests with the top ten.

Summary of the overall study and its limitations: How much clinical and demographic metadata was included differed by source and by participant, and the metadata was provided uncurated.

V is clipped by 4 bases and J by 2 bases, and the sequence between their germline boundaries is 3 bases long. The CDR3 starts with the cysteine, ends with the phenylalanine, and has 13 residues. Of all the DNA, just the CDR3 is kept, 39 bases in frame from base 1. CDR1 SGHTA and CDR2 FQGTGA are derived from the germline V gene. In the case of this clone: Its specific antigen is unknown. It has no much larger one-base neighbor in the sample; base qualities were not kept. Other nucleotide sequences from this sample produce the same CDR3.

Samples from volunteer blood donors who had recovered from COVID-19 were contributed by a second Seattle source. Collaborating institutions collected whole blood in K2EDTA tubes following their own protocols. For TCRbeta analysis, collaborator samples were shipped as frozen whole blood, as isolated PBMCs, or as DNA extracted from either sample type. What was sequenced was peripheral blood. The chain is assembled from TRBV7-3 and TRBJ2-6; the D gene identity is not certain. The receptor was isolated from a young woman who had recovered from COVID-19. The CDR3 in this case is CASSSAGANVLTF. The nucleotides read TGTGCCAGCAGCTCTGCTGGGGCCAACGTCCTGACTTTC. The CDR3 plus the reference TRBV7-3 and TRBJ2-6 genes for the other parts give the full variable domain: GAGVSQTPSNKVTEKGKYVELRCDPISGHTALYWYRQSLGQGPEFLIYFQGTGAADDSGLPNDRFFAVRPEGSVSTLKIQRTERGDSAVYLCASSSAGANVLTFGAGSRLTVL.